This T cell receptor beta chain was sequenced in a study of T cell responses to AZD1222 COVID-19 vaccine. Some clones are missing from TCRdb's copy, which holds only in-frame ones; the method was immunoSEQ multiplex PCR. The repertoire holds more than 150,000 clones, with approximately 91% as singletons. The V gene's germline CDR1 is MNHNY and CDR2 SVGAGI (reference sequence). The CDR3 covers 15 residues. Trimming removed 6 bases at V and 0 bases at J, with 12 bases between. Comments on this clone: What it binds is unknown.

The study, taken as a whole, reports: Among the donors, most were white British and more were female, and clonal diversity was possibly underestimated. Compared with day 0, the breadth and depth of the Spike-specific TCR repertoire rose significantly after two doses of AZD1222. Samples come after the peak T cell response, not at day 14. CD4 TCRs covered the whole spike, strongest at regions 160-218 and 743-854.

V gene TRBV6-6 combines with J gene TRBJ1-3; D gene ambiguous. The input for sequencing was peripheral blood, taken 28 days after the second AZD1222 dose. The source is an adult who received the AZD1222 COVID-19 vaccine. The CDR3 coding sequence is TGTGCCAGCAGGGGCAGATCTTACTCTGGAAACACCATATATTTT. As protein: CASRGRSYSGNTIYF.